The present T cell receptor beta chain was sequenced within a study of cytomegalovirus exposure and HLA in healthy donors. The overall study: Most donors, around 81% of a few hundred genotyped, fell in the Caucasian-associated ancestry cluster. Study-level results: HLA alleles were associated with fewer than 20,000 TCR beta sequences in a later analysis at 0.05 false discovery rate.

To note about this clone: The antigen remains undetermined.

CDR1 and CDR2 (germline): SGHTA, FQGNSA. CDR3 length: 16 residues. Losses at the gene ends were 0 bases for V and 4 bases for J; bases not matched to a gene: 7. 13 Jbeta primers and 60 Vbeta primers were used for the PCR. Per the original data handling: There were about 86 million unique TCR beta chains by a later count, and approximately 11 million of them were shared. Using immunoSEQ multiplex PCR, the repertoire was profiled, and TCRdb retains in-frame clones only, with some absent. V and J calls and clone size are those listed in that table; D and trimming were worked out from the DNA. The sample holds roughly 150,000 clones, 80% to 90% seen once.

The chain combines TRBV7-2 with TRBJ2-7; TRBD2 matches 9 bases. The origin of this receptor is a woman aged 18-29 years in good health and CMV-seronegative. The specimen sequenced was PBMCs. CDR3 DNA: TGTGCCAGCAGCTTAGCGGCCCTAGCGGGAAAATACGAGCAGTACTTC. Translation: CASSLAALAGKYEQYF.